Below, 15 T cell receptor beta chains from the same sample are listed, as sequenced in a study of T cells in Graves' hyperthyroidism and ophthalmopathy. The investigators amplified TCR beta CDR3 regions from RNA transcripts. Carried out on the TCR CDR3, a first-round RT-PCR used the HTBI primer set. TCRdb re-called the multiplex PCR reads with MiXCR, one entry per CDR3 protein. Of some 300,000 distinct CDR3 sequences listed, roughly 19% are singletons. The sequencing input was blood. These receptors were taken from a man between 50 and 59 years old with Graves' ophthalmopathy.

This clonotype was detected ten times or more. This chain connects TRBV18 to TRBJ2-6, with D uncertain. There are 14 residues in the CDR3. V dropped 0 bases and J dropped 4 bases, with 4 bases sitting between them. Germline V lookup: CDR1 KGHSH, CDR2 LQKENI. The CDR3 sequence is CASSPPGGANVLTF. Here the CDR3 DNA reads TGTGCCAGCTCACCACCGGGCGGGGCCAACGTCCTGACTTTC.

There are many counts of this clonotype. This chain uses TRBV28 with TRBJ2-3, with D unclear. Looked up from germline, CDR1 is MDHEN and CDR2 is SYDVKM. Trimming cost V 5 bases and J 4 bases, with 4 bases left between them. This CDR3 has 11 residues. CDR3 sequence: CASSTPDTQYF. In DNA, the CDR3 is TGTGCCAGCAGTACCCCAGATACGCAGTATTTT.

The CDR3 DNA reads TGTGCCAGCAGTGGGAATGAGGACATTCAGTACTTC. Translation gives CASSGNEDIQYF. The rearrangement joins TRBV2 to TRBJ2-4; D gene ambiguous. CDR3 size: 12 residues. Germline V gene lookup returns CDR1 SNHLY and CDR2 FYNNEI. Trimming shortened V by 4 bases and J by 8 bases, and 9 bases separated the two germline ends.

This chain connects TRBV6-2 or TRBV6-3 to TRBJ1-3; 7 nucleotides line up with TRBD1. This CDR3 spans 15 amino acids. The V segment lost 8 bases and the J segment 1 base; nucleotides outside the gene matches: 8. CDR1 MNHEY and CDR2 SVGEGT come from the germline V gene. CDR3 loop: CASSTTGVSGNTIYF. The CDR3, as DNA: TGTGCCAGCTCTACCACAGGGGTATCTGGAAACACCATATATTTT.

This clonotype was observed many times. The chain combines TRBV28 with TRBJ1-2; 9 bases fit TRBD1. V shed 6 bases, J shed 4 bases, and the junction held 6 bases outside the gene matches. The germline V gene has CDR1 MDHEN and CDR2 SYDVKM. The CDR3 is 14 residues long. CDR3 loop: CASSPQGATYGYTF. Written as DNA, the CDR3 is TGTGCCAGCAGCCCACAGGGGGCCACCTATGGCTACACCTTC.

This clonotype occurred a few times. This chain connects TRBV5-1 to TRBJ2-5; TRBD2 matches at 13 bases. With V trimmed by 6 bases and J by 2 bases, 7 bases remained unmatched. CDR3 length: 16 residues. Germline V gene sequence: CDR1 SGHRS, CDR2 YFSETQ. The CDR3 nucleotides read TGCGCCAGCACCAAGGGACTAGCGGGGATTCAAGAGACCCAGTACTTC. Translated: CASTKGLAGIQETQYF.

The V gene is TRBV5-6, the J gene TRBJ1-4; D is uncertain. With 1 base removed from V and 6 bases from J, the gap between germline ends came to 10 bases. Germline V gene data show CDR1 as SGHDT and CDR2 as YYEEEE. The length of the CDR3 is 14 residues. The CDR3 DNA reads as TGTGCCAGCAGCTTGATGGGGTCGTATGAAAAACTGTTTTTT. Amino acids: CASSLMGSYEKLFF.

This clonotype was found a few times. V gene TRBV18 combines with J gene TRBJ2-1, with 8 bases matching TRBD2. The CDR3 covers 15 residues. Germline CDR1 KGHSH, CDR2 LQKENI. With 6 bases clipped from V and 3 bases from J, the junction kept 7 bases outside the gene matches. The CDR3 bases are TGTGCCAGCTCCCCCCTAGCGGGCTTCTACAATGAGCAGTTCTTC. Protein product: CASSPLAGFYNEQFF.

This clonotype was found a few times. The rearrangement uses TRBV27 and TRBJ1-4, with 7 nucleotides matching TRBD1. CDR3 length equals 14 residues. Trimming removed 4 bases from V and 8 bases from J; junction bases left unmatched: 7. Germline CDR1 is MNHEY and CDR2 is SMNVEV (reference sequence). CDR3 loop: CASSYNRGGEKLFF. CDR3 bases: TGTGCCAGCAGTTATAACAGGGGAGGCGAAAAACTGTTTTTT.

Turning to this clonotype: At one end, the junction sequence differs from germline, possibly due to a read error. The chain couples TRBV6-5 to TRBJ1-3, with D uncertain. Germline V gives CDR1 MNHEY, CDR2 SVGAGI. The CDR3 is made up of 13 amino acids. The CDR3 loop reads CASSYEPNRVSDF. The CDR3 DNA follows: TGTGCCAGCAGTTACGAACCAAACCGAGTCTCGGATTTT.

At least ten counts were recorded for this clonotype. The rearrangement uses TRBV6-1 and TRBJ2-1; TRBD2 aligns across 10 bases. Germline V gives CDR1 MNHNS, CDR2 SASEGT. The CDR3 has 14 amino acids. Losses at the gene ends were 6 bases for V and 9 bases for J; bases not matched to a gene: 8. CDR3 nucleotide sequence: TGTGCCAGCAGCATAACTAGCGGGAAGGGTGAGCAGTTCTTC. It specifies CASSITSGKGEQFF.

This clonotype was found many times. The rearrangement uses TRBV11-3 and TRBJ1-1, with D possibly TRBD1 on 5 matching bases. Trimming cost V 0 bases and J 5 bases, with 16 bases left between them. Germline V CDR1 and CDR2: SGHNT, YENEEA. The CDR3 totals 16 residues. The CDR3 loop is CASSLDPSRGGTEAFF. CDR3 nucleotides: TGTGCCAGCAGCTTAGATCCCTCGCGCGGGGGGACTGAAGCTTTCTTT. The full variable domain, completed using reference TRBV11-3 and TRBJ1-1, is EAGVVQSPRYKIIEKKQPVAFWCNPISGHNTLYWYLQNLGQGPELLIRYENEEAVDDSQLPKDRFSAERLKGVDSTLKIQPAELGDSAVYLCASSLDPSRGGTEAFFGQGTRLTVV.

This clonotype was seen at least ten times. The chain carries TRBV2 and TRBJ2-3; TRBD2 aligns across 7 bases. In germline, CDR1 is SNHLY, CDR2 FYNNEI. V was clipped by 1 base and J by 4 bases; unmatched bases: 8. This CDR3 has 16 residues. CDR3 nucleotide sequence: TGTGCCAGCAGTGAAGTTCGGTCTAGCGGTCCAGATACGCAGTATTTT. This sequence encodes CASSEVRSSGPDTQYF.

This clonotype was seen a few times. The chain's CDR3 is CASSQDSRTGELFF. CDR3 DNA sequence: TGCGCCAGCAGCCAGGACAGCCGCACCGGGGAGCTGTTTTTT. The chain joins TRBV4-1 to TRBJ2-2; D possibly corresponds to TRBD1 (6 bases). There are 14 residues in the CDR3. Deletions cut 3 bases from V and 4 bases from J, with 9 bases between. The germline gives CDR1 MGHRA, CDR2 YSYEKL.

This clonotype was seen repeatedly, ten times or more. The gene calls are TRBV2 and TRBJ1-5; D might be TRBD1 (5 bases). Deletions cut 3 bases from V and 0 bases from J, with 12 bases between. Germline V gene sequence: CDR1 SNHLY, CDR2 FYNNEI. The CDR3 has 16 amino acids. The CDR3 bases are TGTGCCAGCAGTGACCCTTGGGGGAGTAGCAATCAGCCCCAGCATTTT. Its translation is CASSDPWGSSNQPQHF.